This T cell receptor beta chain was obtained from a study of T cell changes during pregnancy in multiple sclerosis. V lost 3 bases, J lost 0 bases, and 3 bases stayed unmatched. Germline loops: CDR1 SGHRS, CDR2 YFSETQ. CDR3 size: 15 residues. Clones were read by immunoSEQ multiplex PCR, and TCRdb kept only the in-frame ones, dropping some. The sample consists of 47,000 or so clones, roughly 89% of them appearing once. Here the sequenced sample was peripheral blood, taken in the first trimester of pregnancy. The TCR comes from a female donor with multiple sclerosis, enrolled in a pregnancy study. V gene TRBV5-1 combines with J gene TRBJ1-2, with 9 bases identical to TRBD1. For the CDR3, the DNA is TGCGCCAGCAGCTGGGGACAGGGAGCTAACTATGGCTACACCTTC. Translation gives CASSWGQGANYGYTF.